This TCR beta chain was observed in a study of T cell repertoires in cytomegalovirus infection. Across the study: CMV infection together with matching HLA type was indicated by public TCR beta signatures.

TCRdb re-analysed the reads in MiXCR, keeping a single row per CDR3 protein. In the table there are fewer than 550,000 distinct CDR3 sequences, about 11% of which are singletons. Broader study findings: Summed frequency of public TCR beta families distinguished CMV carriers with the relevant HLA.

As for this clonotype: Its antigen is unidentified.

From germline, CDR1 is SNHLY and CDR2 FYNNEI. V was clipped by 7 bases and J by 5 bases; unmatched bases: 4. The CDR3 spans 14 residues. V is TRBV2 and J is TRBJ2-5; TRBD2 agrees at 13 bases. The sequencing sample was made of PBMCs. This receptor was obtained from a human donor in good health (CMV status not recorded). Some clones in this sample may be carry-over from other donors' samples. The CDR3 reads CASTGLAGFETQYF. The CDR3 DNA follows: TGTGCCAGCACGGGACTAGCGGGATTTGAGACCCAGTACTTC.